The sequence of this T cell receptor beta chain was determined in a study of metastatic and nonmetastatic thyroid tumors. TCRdb re-called clones via MiXCR from the PCR reads. There are tens of thousands of clones in the sample; less than 25% occur only once, and less than 20% lies in the top ten. At least ten counts were recorded for this clone. Prior to thyroid surgery, none of the patients had received any treatment. Sequencing was performed on blood. The source is a female donor with papillary thyroid cancer or a benign thyroid nodule (not recorded which). Some clones in this sample may be carry-over from other donors' samples.

CDR3 loop: CASSFGVSEKLFF. For the CDR3, the DNA is TGTGCCAGCAGTTTTGGGGTTTCTGAAAAACTGTTTTTT. This sequence joins TRBV12-3 or TRBV12-4 and TRBJ1-4; D is unclear. The CDR3 runs to 13 residues. The V end was cut by 3 bases, the J end by 7 bases, with 9 bases between.